The clone carrying this T cell receptor (beta chain) has only a few counts. The trim removed 0 bases at V and 5 bases at J, leaving 5 bases unmatched. Per the germline V gene, CDR1 is ENHRY and CDR2 is SYGVKD. The length of the CDR3 is 15 residues. The source of the sample is a study of response to subunit inactivated influenza vaccine. TCRdb recomputed calls from the RT-PCR reads with MiXCR, one row per CDR3 protein. The sample shows roughly 290,000 distinct CDR3 sequences, about a fifth of them seen only once. This specimen was PBMCs from blood, taken 21 months after vaccination. This chain joins TRBV10-3 and TRBJ2-5; 8 bases align to TRBD1. This clonotype was obtained from a man between 45 and 75 years old who received an inactivated influenza vaccine. The CDR3 region is CAISESYRGLETQYF. The CDR3 bases are TGTGCCATCAGTGAGTCCTACAGGGGGTTGGAGACCCAGTACTTC.